Below are 10 T cell receptor beta chains sequenced from a single sample in a study of blood T cell repertoires in COVID-19. Produced via immunoSEQ multiplex PCR; TCRdb's table is partial and in-frame only. The sample yields approximately 140,000 clones, roughly 90% seen once. What was sequenced was peripheral blood. The receptors were gathered from a woman in her sixties with active or convalescent COVID-19.

The chain combines TRBV5-1 with TRBJ1-6; TRBD1 matches at 8 bases. The V segment lost 5 bases and the J segment 7 bases; nucleotides outside the gene matches: 5. Germline loops: CDR1 SGHRS, CDR2 YFSETQ. This CDR3 has 14 amino acids. CDR3 loop: CASRVTGENSPLHF. CDR3 sequence (DNA): TGCGCCAGCAGAGTGACAGGGGAGAATTCACCCCTCCACTTT. Complete variable domain (other parts from reference TRBV5-1 and TRBJ1-6): KAGVTQTPRYLIKTRGQQVTLSCSPISGHRSVSWYQQTPGQGLQFLFEYFSETQRNKGNFPGRFSGRQFSNSRSEMNVSTLELGDSALYLCASRVTGENSPLHFGNGTRLTVT.

The chain recombines TRBV15 with TRBJ2-5; 9 positions match TRBD1. There are 19 residues in the CDR3. Germline CDR1 reads LNHNV; CDR2 reads YYDKDF (reference sequence). V shed 0 bases, J shed 2 bases, and the junction held 13 bases outside the gene matches. CDR3 DNA sequence: TGTGCCACCAGCAGAGATCAGGGGACCGGGACAGGGATTCAAGAGACCCAGTACTTC. Protein product: CATSRDQGTGTGIQETQYF. The entire variable domain, with the rest obtained from reference TRBV15 and TRBJ2-5, is as follows: DAMVIQNPRYQVTQFGKPVTLSCSQTLNHNVMYWYQQKSSQAPKLLFHYYDKDFNNEADTPDNFQSRRPNTSFCFLDIRSPGLGDTAMYLCATSRDQGTGTGIQETQYFGPGTRLLVL.

The chain uses TRBV5-1 and TRBJ2-6; D is perhaps TRBD2 (5 bases). V shed 0 bases and J shed 0 bases, with 16 bases lying between them. This CDR3 is built from 19 residues. The germline gives CDR1 SGHRS, CDR2 YFSETQ. In nucleotides, the CDR3 is TGCGCCAGCAGCTTGGGGGCGGGTTCGAGCGGCTCTGGGGCCAACGTCCTGACTTTC. Protein: CASSLGAGSSGSGANVLTF.

The genes are TRBV19 and TRBJ1-1, with a weak D call TRBD1 (6 bases). V lost 7 bases and J lost 0, with 12 bases in between. Germline values: CDR1 LNHDA, CDR2 SQIVND (reference sequence). CDR3 length equals 14 residues. The CDR3 region has the DNA TGTGCCAGTACCAGGACAGCTTTGAACACTGAAGCTTTCTTT. This translates into CASTRTALNTEAFF.

J is TRBJ2-7 and V is TRBV21-1; TRBD1 is the table's D call, not checked against the DNA. TRBV21-1 constitutes a pseudogene. The CDR3 sequence is 13 residues long. For the CDR3, the DNA is TGTGCCAGCAGCAAAGGTCAATCCTACGAGCAGTACTTC. Translated: CASSKGQSYEQYF.

V usage is TRBV19 and J usage is TRBJ1-6; TRBD1 is a possible D gene (6 bases). V lost 3 bases and J lost 10, with 19 bases in between. The CDR3 is 16 amino acids. Per the germline V gene, CDR1 is LNHDA and CDR2 is SQIVND (reference sequence). The CDR3 here is CASSITLRGSNSPLHF. For the CDR3, the DNA is TGTGCCAGTAGTATTACCCTCAGGGGCAGTAACTCACCCCTCCACTTT.

The chain has TRBV7-9 and TRBJ1-4; maybe TRBD1 (6 bases). From germline, CDR1 is SEHNR and CDR2 FQNEAQ (reference sequence). The CDR3 runs 16 residues. Deletions cut 5 bases from V and 1 base from J, with 14 bases between. As DNA, the CDR3 is TGTGCCAGCAGCCTTGCCGTAGGGGGAACTAATGAAAAACTGTTTTTT. Residues: CASSLAVGGTNEKLFF.

This chain joins TRBV5-4 and TRBJ2-1, with D perhaps matching TRBD2 (6 bases). The germline V gene has CDR1 SGHNT and CDR2 YYREEE (reference sequence). The CDR3 loop spans 15 amino acids. The V gene lost 4 bases and the J gene lost 10 bases, with 21 bases spanning the gap. CDR3 protein: CASSLDTGLPLEQFF. For the CDR3, the DNA is TGTGCCAGCAGCCTGGATACGGGACTCCCCTTAGAGCAGTTCTTC. The whole variable domain, remainder taken from reference TRBV5-4 and TRBJ2-1, is ETGVTQSPTHLIKTRGQQVTLRCSSQSGHNTVSWYQQALGQGPQFIFQYYREEENGRGNFPPRFSGLQFPNYSSELNVNALELDDSALYLCASSLDTGLPLEQFFGPGTRLTVL.

J is TRBJ2-7 and V is TRBV12-5; 8 nucleotides agree with TRBD2. With 5 bases clipped from V and 5 bases from J, the junction kept 8 bases outside the gene matches. CDR3 length equals 14 residues. CDR1 and CDR2 from the germline V gene are LGHNT and FRNRAP. The DNA of the CDR3 is TGTGCTAGTGGTCCCCCGGCGGGGGGCAACGAGCAGTACTTC. Its protein product is CASGPPAGGNEQYF.

The chain recombines TRBV19 with TRBJ2-3, with 11 positions matching TRBD2. The CDR3 is made up of 17 amino acids. Germline CDR1 reads LNHDA; CDR2 reads SQIVND (reference sequence). V lost 4 bases and J lost 6; bases outside the gene matches: 12. CDR3 bases: TGTGCCAGTAGTAGAGGATTAACTAGCGGGGGATTGGATACGCAGTATTTT. Translated, it gives CASSRGLTSGGLDTQYF.